This T cell receptor (beta chain) was recorded in a study of T cells in Graves' hyperthyroidism and ophthalmopathy. Lactation, pregnancy, other autoimmune disease or uncontrolled infection led to exclusion of patients. Amplification targeted TCR beta CDR3 regions from RNA transcripts. The HTBI primer set was used in a first-round RT-PCR of the TCR CDR3. TCRdb called the multiplex PCR reads again in MiXCR, with one record for every CDR3 protein. The data hold 450,000 to 700,000 distinct CDR3 sequences, with roughly 46% observed a single time. Overall study findings and caveats: In blood, most of the thyroid clonotypes expanded above 0.001 were also present. For ophthalmopathy, model prediction preceded onset by a median around 7 months.

This clonotype appeared many times. As yet, its antigen is unknown. From germline, CDR1 is SGHRS and CDR2 YFSETQ. The CDR3 consists of 16 residues. V lost 4 bases and J lost 6, with 19 bases in between. The chain is built from TRBV5-1 and TRBJ2-2, with a possible D match to TRBD2 (5 bases). Sequenced: peripheral blood or thyroid tissue (not recorded which). This clonotype originated in an adult woman with Graves' disease, either hyperthyroidism or ophthalmopathy (not recorded which). The CDR3 DNA reads as TGCGCCAGCAGCCTCCTTATCGGAGACTACGCCGGGGAGCTGTTTTTT. Translating gives CASSLLIGDYAGELFF.